Below, 23 T cell receptor beta chains from the same sample are listed, as sequenced in a study of cytomegalovirus exposure and HLA in healthy donors. Repertoires were generated with immunoSEQ multiplex PCR, while TCRdb's copy carries only in-frame clones and drops some. The sample has about 170,000 clones, about 95% seen once. The sample consisted of PBMCs. These receptors were taken from a woman aged 18 to 35 in good health and CMV-seronegative.

The chain links TRBV5-1 to TRBJ1-1; possible D gene TRBD1, 6 bases. Germline CDR1 is SGHRS and CDR2 is YFSETQ. The CDR3 spans 15 residues. Trimming took off 4 bases at V and 1 base at J, with 14 bases between the two ends. DNA for the CDR3: TGCGCCAGCAGCCAAATCGCCAGGGGGAACACTGAAGCTTTCTTT. Translating it yields CASSQIARGNTEAFF. The entire variable domain, with the rest obtained from reference TRBV5-1 and TRBJ1-1, is as follows: KAGVTQTPRYLIKTRGQQVTLSCSPISGHRSVSWYQQTPGQGLQFLFEYFSETQRNKGNFPGRFSGRQFSNSRSEMNVSTLELGDSALYLCASSQIARGNTEAFFGQGTRLTVV.

The chain recombines TRBV11-2 with TRBJ2-7; D unresolved. CDR3 length: 14 residues. V shed 1 base and J shed 1 base, with 8 bases lying between them. Germline-derived CDR1 and CDR2 are SGHAT and FQNNGV. In DNA form, the CDR3 reads TGTGCCAGCAGCTTAGTTTTAGTGTCCTACGAGCAGTACTTC. Protein: CASSLVLVSYEQYF.

V is TRBV6-5 and J is TRBJ2-3; tentative D call: TRBD2 (7 bases). In germline, CDR1 is MNHEY, CDR2 SVGAGI. V gave up 2 bases and J gave up 3 bases, with 15 bases separating them. The CDR3 has 16 residues. The CDR3 DNA reads TGTGCCAGCAGTTACCGGGGGGCGAGCTTGACAGATACGCAGTATTTT. Translated: CASSYRGASLTDTQYF.

The J gene is TRBJ2-5, the V gene TRBV4-2; 8 bases are shared with TRBD1. The CDR3 has 14 residues. V lost 3 bases to trimming and J lost 3 bases; unmatched junction nucleotides: 3. Germline V lookup: CDR1 LGHNA, CDR2 YNFKEQ. The CDR3 bases are TGTGCCAGCAGCCACACGGACAGGGAAGAGACCCAGTACTTC. This translates into CASSHTDREETQYF.

The table lists this clone with a count of one. The chain joins TRBV7-6 to TRBJ2-3; D unclear. The V end lost 5 bases, the J end lost 2 bases, and 8 bases lay between the germline ends. CDR3 length: 13 residues. Germline CDR1 is SGHVS and CDR2 is FNYEAQ. The CDR3 DNA follows: TGTGCCAGCAGCCCTATAGACACAGATACGCAGTATTTT. It is translated as CASSPIDTDTQYF.

The rearrangement links TRBV14 to TRBJ2-3; TRBD2 might be the D (5 bases). V dropped 4 bases and J dropped 4 bases, with 18 bases sitting between them. CDR3 length: 16 residues. The germline V gene has CDR1 SGHDN and CDR2 FVKESK. The CDR3 region is CASSLAIYASADTQYF. Here the CDR3 DNA reads TGTGCCAGCAGCCTAGCGATATATGCCTCGGCAGATACGCAGTATTTT. Drawing the rest from reference TRBV14 and TRBJ2-3, the complete variable domain is EAGVTQFPSHSVIEKGQTVTLRCDPISGHDNLYWYRRVMGKEIKFLLHFVKESKQDESGMPNNRFLAERTGGTYSTLKVQPAELEDSGVYFCASSLAIYASADTQYFGPGTRLTVL.

The chain's CDR3 is CASRRGGDSYEQYF. Here the CDR3 DNA reads TGTGCCAGCAGGCGCGGGGGGGACTCCTACGAGCAGTACTTC. This sequence joins TRBV2 and TRBJ2-7; TRBD2 aligns across 9 bases. The CDR3 contains 14 residues. The germline gives CDR1 SNHLY, CDR2 FYNNEI. The J segment lost 0 bases and the V segment lost 6 bases, leaving 3 bases of the junction unmatched.

This chain joins TRBV6-5 and TRBJ2-5, with 7 nucleotides matching TRBD2. V was pared by 4 bases and J by 4 bases, with 12 bases of the junction left unmatched. Germline-derived CDR1 and CDR2 are MNHEY and SVGAGI. The CDR3 is 16 residues long. CDR3 sequence reads: CASSFRPEGGGETQYF. The CDR3 nucleotides are TGTGCCAGCAGTTTCCGTCCTGAAGGCGGGGGAGAGACCCAGTACTTC.

The J gene is TRBJ2-7, the V gene TRBV6-1; D is perhaps TRBD1 (6 bases). V was clipped by 10 bases and J by 3 bases, with 22 bases between them. The CDR3 runs to 15 residues. Germline CDR1 MNHNS, CDR2 SASEGT. The CDR3 region has the DNA TGTGCCACCCCGGCACAGGGACAAAGCTTCTACGAGCAGTACTTC. Translating it yields CATPAQGQSFYEQYF.

The chain is built from TRBV27 and TRBJ2-7, with 10 bases fitting TRBD1. Germline V gene data show CDR1 as MNHEY and CDR2 as SMNVEV (reference sequence). The CDR3 runs to 16 residues. V dropped 1 base and J dropped 2; count of bases not matched to a gene: 5. Written as DNA, the CDR3 is TGTGCCAGCAGTTTATGGCGGGACAGGGGCCCCTACGAGCAGTACTTC. Its translation is CASSLWRDRGPYEQYF.

The rearrangement joins TRBV4-1 to TRBJ2-7; D might be TRBD1 (5 bases). Trimming shortened V by 0 bases and J by 1 base, and 13 bases separated the two germline ends. CDR3 length: 16 residues. Germline loops: CDR1 MGHRA, CDR2 YSYEKL. In DNA, the CDR3 is TGCGCCAGCAGCCAAGATGGGGCACTGAGGTCCTACGAGCAGTACTTC. Protein: CASSQDGALRSYEQYF.

V and J are TRBV2 and TRBJ2-4; 8 bases line up with TRBD2. The CDR3 totals 15 residues. V was pared by 2 bases and J by 4 bases, with 4 bases of the junction left unmatched. Germline values: CDR1 SNHLY, CDR2 FYNNEI. This CDR3 is CASSEPSGGKNIQYF. CDR3 coding DNA: TGTGCCAGCAGTGAACCCTCGGGGGGGAAAAACATTCAGTACTTC.

The V and J genes are TRBV14 and TRBJ1-1; TRBD1 aligns across 9 bases. Germline V gene sequence: CDR1 SGHDN, CDR2 FVKESK. J was trimmed by 5 bases and V by 1 base; bases with no gene match: 8. The CDR3 runs to 16 residues. CDR3 sequence reads: CASSQGGTGRATEAFF. DNA for the CDR3: TGTGCCAGCAGCCAAGGGGGGACAGGGAGGGCGACTGAAGCTTTCTTT.

V usage is TRBV20-1 and J usage is TRBJ2-7, with a possible D match to TRBD1 (6 bases). CDR1 DFQATT and CDR2 SNEGSKA come from the germline V gene (reference sequence). CDR3 length: 11 residues. V was trimmed by 5 bases and J by 4 bases, leaving 9 bases between them. Here the CDR3 reads CSAPGAYEQYF. CDR3 in DNA: TGCAGTGCTCCAGGGGCGTACGAGCAGTACTTC.

V and J are TRBV2 and TRBJ1-2, with 7 positions matching TRBD1. The length of the CDR3 is 13 residues. V gave up 8 bases and J gave up 7 bases; unmatched junction bases: 10. The germline V gene encodes CDR1 SNHLY and CDR2 FYNNEI. In DNA, the CDR3 is TGTGCCAGCCTCAACAGGGGCCTGGCTGGCTACACCTTC. Amino acids: CASLNRGLAGYTF.

The chain has TRBV2 and TRBJ2-3; D may be TRBD2 (5 bases). This CDR3 spans 13 amino acids. From germline, CDR1 is SNHLY and CDR2 FYNNEI. Between the trimmed V and J ends, which lost 7 bases and 2 bases, there was a span of 10 bases. CDR3 protein: CASTTSPTDTQYF. The CDR3 DNA is TGTGCCAGCACCACTAGTCCCACAGATACGCAGTATTTT.

The chain has TRBV9 and TRBJ2-5, with 15 bases identical to TRBD2. The CDR3 has 18 residues. V lost 3 bases to trimming and J lost 3 bases; unmatched junction nucleotides: 9. CDR1 is SGDLS, CDR2 YYNGEE, per germline. CDR3 loop: CASSGGPWTSGGEETQYF. The CDR3 nucleotides read TGTGCCAGCAGCGGCGGCCCATGGACTAGCGGGGGGGAAGAGACCCAGTACTTC.

The V gene is TRBV4-2, the J gene TRBJ1-2; D uncertain. The V end lost 1 base, the J end lost 7 bases, and 7 bases lay between the germline ends. The germline V gene has CDR1 LGHNA and CDR2 YNFKEQ. CDR3 length equals 12 residues. The DNA for the CDR3 is TGTGCCAGCAGCCAAGGGGAGGGTGGCTACACCTTC. This codes for CASSQGEGGYTF.

The chain has TRBV6-5 and TRBJ2-4; tentatively, D is TRBD1 (6 bases). V lost 4 bases and J 0 bases, leaving 13 bases between the germline ends. The CDR3 spans 16 residues. Germline values: CDR1 MNHEY, CDR2 SVGAGI. CDR3 nucleotide sequence: TGTGCCAGCAGTTCTTGGGACACCCAAGCCAAAAACATTCAGTACTTC. Its translation: CASSSWDTQAKNIQYF.

The chain is built from TRBV6-4 and TRBJ2-7, with a weak D call TRBD1 (5 bases). The V and J ends lost 11 bases and 3 bases respectively, with 11 bases between them. The CDR3 spans 11 residues. CDR1 MRHNA and CDR2 SNTAGT come from the germline V gene. The CDR3 DNA reads TGTGCCGGTGTAGGACACTACGAGCAGTACTTC. It is translated as CAGVGHYEQYF.

The CDR3: CSVEDGAGRTDTQYF. The DNA for the CDR3 is TGCAGCGTTGAAGATGGGGCGGGGCGCACAGATACGCAGTATTTT. This chain links TRBV29-1 with TRBJ2-3; D is possibly TRBD2 (6 bases). The CDR3 length is 15 residues. Trimming stripped 0 bases from V and 1 base from J, with 11 bases between. CDR1 is SQVTM, CDR2 ANQGSEA, per germline.

The chain recombines TRBV29-1 with TRBJ1-1, with D possibly being TRBD1 (5 bases). Germline-derived CDR1 and CDR2 are SQVTM and ANQGSEA. This CDR3 has 11 amino acids. Trimming took off 4 bases at V and 5 bases at J, with 8 bases between the two ends. CDR3 DNA sequence: TGCAGCGTTGGGGGCATGACTGAAGCTTTCTTT. The encoded protein is CSVGGMTEAFF. The variable domain in full, completed from reference TRBV29-1 and TRBJ1-1, reads SAVISQKPSRDICQRGTSLTIQCQVDSQVTMMFWYRQQPGQSLTLIATANQGSEATYESGFVIDKFPISRPNLTFSTLTVSNMSPEDSSIYLCSVGGMTEAFFGQGTRLTVV.

The J gene is TRBJ2-3, the V gene TRBV19, with 9 bases identical to TRBD2. The J segment lost 3 bases and the V segment lost 4 bases, leaving 17 bases of the junction unmatched. Germline V CDR1 and CDR2: LNHDA, SQIVND (reference sequence). The CDR3 length is 19 residues. The CDR3 DNA reads TGTGCCAGTAGTACGGTTAAAGCGGGGGGCCCCACGCAAACAGATACGCAGTATTTT. The encoded protein is CASSTVKAGGPTQTDTQYF.